One T cell receptor beta chain is described in this entry. The sample is drawn from a study of shared clonotypes between healthy human individuals. It was CD45RO-negative cells, positively selected for CCR7, that made up naive CD8 cells, with terminally differentiated effector memory CD45RA+ cells excluded. This CDR3 has 14 residues. Trimming took off 1 base at V and 0 bases at J, with 3 bases between the two ends. Per germline, CDR1 SEHNR and CDR2 FQNEAQ (reference sequence). Every subset's genomic DNA went evenly onto several immunoSEQ plates. The table came from immunoSEQ multiplex PCR; TCRdb's copy has only in-frame clones and leaves some out. The sample contains about 2.1 million clones, approximately 94% of which appear only once.

The sequence derives from a man aged 18 to 29 in good health. Some clones in this sample may be carry-over from other donors' samples. The chain uses TRBV7-9 and TRBJ2-2; D is unclear. The sample comprised naive CD8+ T cells from PBMCs. CDR3 region: CASSLEPNTGELFF. The CDR3 DNA is TGTGCCAGCAGCTTAGAACCGAACACCGGGGAGCTGTTTTTT. The complete variable domain, with remaining parts taken from reference TRBV7-9 and TRBJ2-2, reads DTGVSQNPRHKITKRGQNVTFRCDPISEHNRLYWYRQTLGQGPEFLTYFQNEAQLEKSRLLSDRFSAERPKGSFSTLEIQRTEQGDSAMYLCASSLEPNTGELFFGEGSRLTVL.